This TCR beta chain comes out of a study of blood T cell repertoires in COVID-19. Study as a whole: COVID-19 samples collected from the United States, Italy and Spain covered acute and convalescent phases. T cells, B-cell-depleted T cells, or PBMCs supplied cDNA or gDNA.

Germline V gene lookup returns CDR1 KGHSH and CDR2 LQKENI. V was clipped by 6 bases and J by 5 bases, with 7 bases between them. This CDR3 spans 11 amino acids. Original methodology: Estimation of nucleated cell counts relied on the amplification of reference gene primers. Method: immunoSEQ multiplex PCR; TCRdb's copy keeps in-frame clones and lacks some. V and J calls and clone size are given by that table; D and trimming were obtained from the DNA. The table records approximately 37,000 clones, 91% of them present only once. What was sequenced was peripheral blood. This TCR was recovered from a woman of 80 years or more with acute or convalescent COVID-19. The chain combines TRBV18 with TRBJ1-2; D is perhaps TRBD1 (5 bases). The CDR3 here is CASSQGYGYTF. In nucleotides, the CDR3 is TGTGCCAGCTCGCAGGGATATGGCTACACCTTC.